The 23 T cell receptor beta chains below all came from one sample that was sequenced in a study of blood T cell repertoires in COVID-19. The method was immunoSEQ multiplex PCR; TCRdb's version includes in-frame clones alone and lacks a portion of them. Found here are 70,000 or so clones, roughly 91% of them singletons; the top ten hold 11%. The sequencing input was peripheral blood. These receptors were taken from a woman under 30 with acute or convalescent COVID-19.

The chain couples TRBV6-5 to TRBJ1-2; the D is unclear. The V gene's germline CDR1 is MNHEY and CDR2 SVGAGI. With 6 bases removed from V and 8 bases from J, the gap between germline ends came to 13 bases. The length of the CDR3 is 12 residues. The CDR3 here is CASSAARVGYTF. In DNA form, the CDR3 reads TGTGCCAGCAGCGCCGCGAGGGTAGGCTACACCTTC.

The CDR3 nucleotides read TGTGCCAGCAGCTTGGCTCAGGGGTACCAAGAGACCCAGTACTTC. It specifies CASSLAQGYQETQYF. The V gene is TRBV11-2, the J gene TRBJ2-5, with D perhaps TRBD1 (6 bases). Germline V lookup: CDR1 SGHAT, CDR2 FQNNGV. Deletions cut 3 bases from V and 0 bases from J, with 11 bases between. This CDR3 spans 15 amino acids. The variable domain in full, with the rest retrieved from reference TRBV11-2 and TRBJ2-5, is EAGVAQSPRYKIIEKRQSVAFWCNPISGHATLYWYQQILGQGPKLLIQFQNNGVVDDSQLPKDRFSAERLKGVDSTLKIQPAKLEDSAVYLCASSLAQGYQETQYFGPGTRLLVL.

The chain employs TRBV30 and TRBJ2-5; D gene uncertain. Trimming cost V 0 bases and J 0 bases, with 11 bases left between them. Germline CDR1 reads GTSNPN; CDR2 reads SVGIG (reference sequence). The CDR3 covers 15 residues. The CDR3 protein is CAWSVWATDQETQYF. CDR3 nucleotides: TGTGCCTGGAGTGTTTGGGCGACGGACCAAGAGACCCAGTACTTC. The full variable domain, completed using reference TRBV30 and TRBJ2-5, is SQTIHQWPATLVQPVGSPLSLECTVEGTSNPNLYWYRQAAGRGLQLLFYSVGIGQISSEVPQNLSASRPQDRQFILSSKKLLLSDSGFYLCAWSVWATDQETQYFGPGTRLLVL.

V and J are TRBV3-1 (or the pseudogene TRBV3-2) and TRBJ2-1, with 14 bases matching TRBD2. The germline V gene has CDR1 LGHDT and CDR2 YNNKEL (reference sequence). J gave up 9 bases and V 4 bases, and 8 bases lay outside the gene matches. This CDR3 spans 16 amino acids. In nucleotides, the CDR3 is TGTGCCAGCAGCCCCCGACTAGCGGGGGGGCCCGGTGAGCAGTTCTTC. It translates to CASSPRLAGGPGEQFF.

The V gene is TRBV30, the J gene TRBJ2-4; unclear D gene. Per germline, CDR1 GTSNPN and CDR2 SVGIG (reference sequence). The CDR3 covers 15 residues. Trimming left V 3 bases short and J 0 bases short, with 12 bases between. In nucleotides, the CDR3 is TGTGCCTGGAGAGAGACCGGGTTAGCCAAAAACATTCAGTACTTC. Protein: CAWRETGLAKNIQYF.

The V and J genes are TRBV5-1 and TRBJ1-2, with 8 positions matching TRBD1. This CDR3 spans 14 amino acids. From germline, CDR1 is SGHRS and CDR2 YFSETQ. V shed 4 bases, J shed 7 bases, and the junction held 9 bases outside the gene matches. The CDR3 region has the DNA TGCGCCAGCAGCGCCGAGCAGGGGGCCGGTGGCTACACCTTC. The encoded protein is CASSAEQGAGGYTF.

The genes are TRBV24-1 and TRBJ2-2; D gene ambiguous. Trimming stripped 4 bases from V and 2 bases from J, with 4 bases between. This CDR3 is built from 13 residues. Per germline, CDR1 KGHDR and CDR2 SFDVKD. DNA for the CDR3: TGTGCCACCAGTGACCATAACACCGGGGAGCTGTTTTTT. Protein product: CATSDHNTGELFF.

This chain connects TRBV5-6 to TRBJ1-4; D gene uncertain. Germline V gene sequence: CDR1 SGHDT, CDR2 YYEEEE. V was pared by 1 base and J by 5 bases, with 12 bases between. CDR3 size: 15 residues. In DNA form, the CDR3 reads TGTGCCAGCAGCTTGTTCCAGGTAGAGAATGAAAAACTGTTTTTT. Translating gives CASSLFQVENEKLFF.

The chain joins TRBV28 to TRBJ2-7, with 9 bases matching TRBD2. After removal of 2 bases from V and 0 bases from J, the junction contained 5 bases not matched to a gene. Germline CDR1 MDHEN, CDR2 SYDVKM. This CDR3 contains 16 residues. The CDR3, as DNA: TGTGCCAGCAGTTTAACTAGCGGGCGGAGCTCCTACGAGCAGTACTTC. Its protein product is CASSLTSGRSSYEQYF.

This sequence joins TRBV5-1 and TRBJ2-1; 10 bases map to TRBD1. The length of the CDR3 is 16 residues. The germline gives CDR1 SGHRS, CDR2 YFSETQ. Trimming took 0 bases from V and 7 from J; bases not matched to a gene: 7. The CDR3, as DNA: TGCGCCAGCAGCTTGGGGCGGACAGGGGGTCTTAATGAGCAGTTCTTC. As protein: CASSLGRTGGLNEQFF.

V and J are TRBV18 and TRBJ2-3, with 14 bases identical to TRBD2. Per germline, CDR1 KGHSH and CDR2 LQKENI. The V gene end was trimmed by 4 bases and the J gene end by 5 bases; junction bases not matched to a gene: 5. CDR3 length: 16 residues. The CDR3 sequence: CASSQGLAGVLDTQYF. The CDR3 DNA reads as TGTGCCAGCTCACAGGGACTAGCGGGAGTGCTAGATACGCAGTATTTT.

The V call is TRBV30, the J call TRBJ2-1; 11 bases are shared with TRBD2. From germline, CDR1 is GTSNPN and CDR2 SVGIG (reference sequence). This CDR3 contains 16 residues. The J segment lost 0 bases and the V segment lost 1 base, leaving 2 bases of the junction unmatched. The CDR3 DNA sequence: TGTGCCTGGAGTGCTGGACTAGCGGGCTCCTACAATGAGCAGTTCTTC. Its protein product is CAWSAGLAGSYNEQFF. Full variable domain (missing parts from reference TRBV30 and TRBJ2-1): SQTIHQWPATLVQPVGSPLSLECTVEGTSNPNLYWYRQAAGRGLQLLFYSVGIGQISSEVPQNLSASRPQDRQFILSSKKLLLSDSGFYLCAWSAGLAGSYNEQFFGPGTRLTVL.

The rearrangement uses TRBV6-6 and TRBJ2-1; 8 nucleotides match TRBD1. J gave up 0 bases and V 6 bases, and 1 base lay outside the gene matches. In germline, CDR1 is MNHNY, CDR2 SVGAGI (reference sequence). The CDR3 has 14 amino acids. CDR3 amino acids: CASRGQGSYNEQFF. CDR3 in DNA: TGTGCCAGCAGAGGACAGGGCTCCTACAATGAGCAGTTCTTC.

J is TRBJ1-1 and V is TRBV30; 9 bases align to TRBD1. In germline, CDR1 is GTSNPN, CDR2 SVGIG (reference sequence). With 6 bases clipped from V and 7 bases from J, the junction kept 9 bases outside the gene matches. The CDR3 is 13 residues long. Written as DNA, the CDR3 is TGTGCCTGCCAGGGACAGGGAGATGTTGAAGCTTTCTTT. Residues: CACQGQGDVEAFF. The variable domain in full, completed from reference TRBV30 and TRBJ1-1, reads SQTIHQWPATLVQPVGSPLSLECTVEGTSNPNLYWYRQAAGRGLQLLFYSVGIGQISSEVPQNLSASRPQDRQFILSSKKLLLSDSGFYLCACQGQGDVEAFFGQGTRLTVV.

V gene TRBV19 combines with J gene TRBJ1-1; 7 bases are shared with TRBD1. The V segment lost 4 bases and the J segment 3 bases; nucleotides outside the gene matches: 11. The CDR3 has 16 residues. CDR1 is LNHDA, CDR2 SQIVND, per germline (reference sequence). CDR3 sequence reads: CASSTRQGRFDTEAFF. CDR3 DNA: TGTGCCAGTAGTACTCGACAGGGACGGTTTGACACTGAAGCTTTCTTT.

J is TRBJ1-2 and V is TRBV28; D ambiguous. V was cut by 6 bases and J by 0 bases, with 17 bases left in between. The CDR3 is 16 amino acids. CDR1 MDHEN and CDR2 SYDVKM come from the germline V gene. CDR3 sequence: CASSPIDTGTNYGYTF. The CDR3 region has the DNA TGTGCCAGCAGCCCAATTGACACCGGAACTAACTATGGCTACACCTTC.

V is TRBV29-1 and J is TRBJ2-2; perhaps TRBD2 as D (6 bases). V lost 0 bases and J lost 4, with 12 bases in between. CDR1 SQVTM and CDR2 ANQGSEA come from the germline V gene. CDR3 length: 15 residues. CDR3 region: CSVEEEGGITGELFF. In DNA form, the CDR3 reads TGCAGCGTTGAAGAGGAGGGAGGTATCACCGGGGAGCTGTTTTTT.

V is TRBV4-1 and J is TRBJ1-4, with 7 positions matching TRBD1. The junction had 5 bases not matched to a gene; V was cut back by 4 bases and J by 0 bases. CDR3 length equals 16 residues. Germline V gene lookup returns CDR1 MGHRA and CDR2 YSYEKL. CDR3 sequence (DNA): TGCGCCAGCAGCCCAGGAGGACAGGCAACTAATGAAAAACTGTTTTTT. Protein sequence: CASSPGGQATNEKLFF.

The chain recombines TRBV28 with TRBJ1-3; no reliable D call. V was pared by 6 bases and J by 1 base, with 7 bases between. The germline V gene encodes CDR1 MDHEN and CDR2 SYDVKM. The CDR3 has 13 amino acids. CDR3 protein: CASSRLSGNTIYF. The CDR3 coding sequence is TGTGCCAGCAGCCGACTTTCTGGAAACACCATATATTTT.

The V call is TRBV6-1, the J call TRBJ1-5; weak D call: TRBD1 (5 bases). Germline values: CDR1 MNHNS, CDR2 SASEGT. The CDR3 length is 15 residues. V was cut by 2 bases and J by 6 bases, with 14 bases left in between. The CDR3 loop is CASSERGDPRQPQHF. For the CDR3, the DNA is TGTGCCAGCAGTGAACGGGGGGATCCTCGTCAGCCCCAGCATTTT.

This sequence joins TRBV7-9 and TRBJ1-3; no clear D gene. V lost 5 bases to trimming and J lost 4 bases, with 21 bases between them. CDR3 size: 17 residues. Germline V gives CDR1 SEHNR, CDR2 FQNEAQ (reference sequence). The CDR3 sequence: CASSTTLAGSKGNTIYF. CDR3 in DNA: TGTGCCAGCAGCACGACGTTAGCGGGGTCGAAAGGAAACACCATATATTTT.

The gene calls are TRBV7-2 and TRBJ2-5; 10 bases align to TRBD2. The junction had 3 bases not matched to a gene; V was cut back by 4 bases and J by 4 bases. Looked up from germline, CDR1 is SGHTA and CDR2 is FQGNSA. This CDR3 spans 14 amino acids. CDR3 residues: CASSWGTSAETQYF. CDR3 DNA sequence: TGTGCCAGCAGCTGGGGGACTAGCGCAGAGACCCAGTACTTC.

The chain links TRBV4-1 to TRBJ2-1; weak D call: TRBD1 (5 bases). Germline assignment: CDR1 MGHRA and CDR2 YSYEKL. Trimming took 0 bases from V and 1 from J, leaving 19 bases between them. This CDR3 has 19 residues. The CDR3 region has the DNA TGCGCCAGCAGCCAAGATCCCCTCCGACAGAGTCTATCCTACAATGAGCAGTTCTTC. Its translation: CASSQDPLRQSLSYNEQFF.